Listed here are 16 T cell receptor beta chains from one sample, sequenced in a study of blood T cell repertoires in COVID-19. TCRdb's table, derived via immunoSEQ multiplex PCR, lists solely in-frame clones and lacks some. This repertoire shows approximately 360,000 clones, over 80% found once; its top ten account for approximately 5%. The specimen sequenced was PBMCs or T cells enriched from blood (not recorded which). Source of these receptors: a woman aged 50 to 60 who had recovered from COVID-19.

In its sample, this clone was seen once. The gene calls are TRBV5-4 and TRBJ2-3; 9 positions agree with TRBD2. The germline V gene has CDR1 SGHNT and CDR2 YYREEE (reference sequence). The CDR3 totals 16 residues. V was pared by 4 bases and J by 11 bases, with 17 bases of the junction left unmatched. For the CDR3, the DNA is TGTGCCAGCAGCGCCCCGGCGGGAGGGCCGGCGGGGAGGCAGTATTTT. This gives the protein CASSAPAGGPAGRQYF.

The V and J genes are TRBV29-1 and TRBJ2-7; 7 bases map to TRBD2. Germline-derived CDR1 and CDR2 are SQVTM and ANQGSEA. V was pared by 4 bases and J by 4 bases, with 4 bases of the junction left unmatched. The CDR3 has 12 amino acids. In nucleotides, the CDR3 is TGCAGCGTTGGCGGGAGCCTTTACGAGCAGTACTTC. As protein: CSVGGSLYEQYF.

The J gene is TRBJ2-6, the V gene TRBV7-9, with D perhaps matching TRBD1 (5 bases). The germline CDR1 and CDR2 sequences are SEHNR and FQNEAQ (reference sequence). This CDR3 is built from 19 residues. V gave up 4 bases and J gave up 3 bases, with 22 bases separating them. The CDR3 coding sequence is TGTGCCAGCAGCTGGAGCCGGGCCAAGGGGCCAGTTGGGGCCAACGTCCTGACTTTC. As protein: CASSWSRAKGPVGANVLTF.

The chain is built from TRBV19 and TRBJ2-2, with D maybe TRBD2 (5 bases). V lost 1 base and J lost 2, with 8 bases in between. In germline, CDR1 is LNHDA, CDR2 SQIVND (reference sequence). This CDR3 region has 15 residues. The CDR3 spells CASSIAGVNTGELFF. The CDR3 DNA follows: TGTGCCAGTAGTATAGCCGGGGTTAACACCGGGGAGCTGTTTTTT.

V usage is TRBV27 and J usage is TRBJ1-1, with 9 bases that match TRBD1. J gave up 1 base and V 8 bases, and 11 bases lay outside the gene matches. Germline V gene sequence: CDR1 MNHEY, CDR2 SMNVEV (reference sequence). CDR3 length: 16 amino acids. CDR3 sequence reads: CASGKRQGGSNTEAFF. The CDR3 bases are TGTGCCAGCGGGAAACGACAGGGGGGGTCGAACACTGAAGCTTTCTTT.

This chain links TRBV7-2 with TRBJ1-1; weak D call: TRBD1 (6 bases). The V and J ends lost 5 bases and 2 bases respectively, with 9 bases between them. The CDR3 loop spans 13 amino acids. Germline lookup yields CDR1 SGHTA and CDR2 FQGNSA. The CDR3 region is CASSRDTNTEAFF. The CDR3 region has the DNA TGTGCCAGCAGCCGGGACACAAACACTGAAGCTTTCTTT.

This chain links TRBV4-3 with TRBJ1-2; D unclear. CDR1 is LGHNA, CDR2 YSLEER, per germline. The CDR3 covers 15 residues. V gave up 0 bases and J gave up 1 base, with 9 bases separating them. The CDR3 protein is CASSQDLPVNYGYTF. In DNA, the CDR3 is TGCGCCAGCAGCCAAGATCTCCCAGTTAACTATGGCTACACCTTC.

The rearrangement links TRBV30 to TRBJ1-3; TRBD1 aligns across 8 bases. The CDR3 is 14 amino acids. The V segment lost 1 base and the J segment 10 bases; nucleotides outside the gene matches: 9. Germline V gene lookup returns CDR1 GTSNPN and CDR2 SVGIG (reference sequence). The chain's CDR3 is CAWSATNRGSTIYF. The CDR3 region has the DNA TGTGCCTGGAGTGCTACGAACAGGGGGAGTACCATATATTTT.

V is TRBV19 and J is TRBJ1-1, with D unresolved. The CDR3 has 8 residues. V was shortened by 9 bases and J by 11 bases, with 7 bases between the two germline ends. Looked up from germline, CDR1 is LNHDA and CDR2 is SQIVND (reference sequence). The CDR3 nucleotides read TGTGCCAGGACGGGGGCTTTCTTT. Translated: CARTGAFF.

The chain has TRBV28 and TRBJ2-5; 8 bases are a match to TRBD2. The CDR3 runs 14 residues. Losses at the gene ends were 3 bases for V and 7 bases for J; bases not matched to a gene: 7. Germline V gives CDR1 MDHEN, CDR2 SYDVKM. CDR3 nucleotide sequence: TGTGCCAGCAGTTTGACGGCGGGAGGAGGGACCCAGTACTTC. It translates to CASSLTAGGGTQYF.

The chain carries TRBV6-2 or TRBV6-3 and TRBJ2-7; no clear D gene. Germline CDR1 reads MNHEY; CDR2 reads SVGEGT. The CDR3 spans 13 residues. V was trimmed by 2 bases and J by 0 bases, leaving 5 bases between them. CDR3 in amino acids: CASSYTVSYEQYF. CDR3 sequence (DNA): TGTGCCAGCAGTTACACAGTCTCCTACGAGCAGTACTTC.

This rearrangement joins TRBV5-1 to TRBJ1-3, with D perhaps matching TRBD1 (6 bases). Germline CDR1 and CDR2: SGHRS and YFSETQ. V shed 4 bases and J shed 0 bases, with 14 bases lying between them. CDR3 size: 16 residues. DNA for the CDR3: TGCGCCAGCAGCCTCGGACAGTTTTCCTCTGGAAACACCATATATTTT. Its translation is CASSLGQFSSGNTIYF.

The gene calls are TRBV7-9 and TRBJ2-6, with D maybe TRBD1 (6 bases). With 5 bases removed from V and 2 bases from J, the gap between germline ends came to 13 bases. Germline V gene sequence: CDR1 SEHNR, CDR2 FQNEAQ (reference sequence). This CDR3 is 16 amino acids long. CDR3 nucleotides: TGTGCCAGCAGCCACTCAGGGGCTGCTGGGGCCAACGTCCTGACTTTC. It encodes CASSHSGAAGANVLTF.

The chain links TRBV6-2 or TRBV6-3 to TRBJ2-1; tentatively, D is TRBD2 (6 bases). V was cut by 0 bases and J by 7 bases, with 7 bases left in between. The CDR3 is 13 residues long. Germline assignment: CDR1 MNHEY and CDR2 SVGEGT. The CDR3 sequence is CASSYSAGNEQFF. DNA for the CDR3: TGTGCCAGCAGTTACTCTGCGGGGAATGAGCAGTTCTTC.

The table lists this clone with a few counts. The V gene is TRBV28, the J gene TRBJ2-7; D uncertain. The CDR3 spans 15 residues. The germline CDR1 and CDR2 sequences are MDHEN and SYDVKM. Trimming removed 2 bases from V and 6 bases from J, with 17 bases in between. The CDR3 sequence: CASSLEGSGMTEQYF. The CDR3, as DNA: TGTGCCAGCAGTTTAGAAGGTTCGGGTATGACCGAGCAGTACTTC.

This chain connects TRBV6-6 to TRBJ1-2, with 9 bases that match TRBD1. This CDR3 contains 15 residues. CDR1 is MNHNY, CDR2 SVGAGI, per germline (reference sequence). V gave up 5 bases and J gave up 8 bases; unmatched junction bases: 12. The CDR3 sequence: CASSQQTGGFGGYTF. The CDR3 bases are TGTGCCAGCAGTCAACAAACAGGGGGCTTCGGGGGCTACACCTTC.